This TCR beta chain stems from a study of blood T cell repertoires in COVID-19. TCRdb's copy holds only in-frame clones and misses some; the assay was immunoSEQ multiplex PCR. The sample holds 270,000 or so clones, 70% to 90% seen once. The sequence came from a woman in her forties or fifties who had been exposed to COVID-19. Sequencing was done on a sample of PBMCs or T cells enriched from blood (not recorded which).

The CDR3 spells CASSYSGLAPGGETQYF. In DNA form, the CDR3 reads TGTGCCAGCAGTTACTCGGGACTAGCCCCAGGGGGAGAGACCCAGTACTTC. The chain uses TRBV6-2 or TRBV6-3 and TRBJ2-5; TRBD2 agrees at 9 bases. Germline V gene lookup returns CDR1 MNHEY and CDR2 SVGEGT. V gave up 0 bases and J gave up 4 bases; unmatched junction bases: 9. The CDR3 totals 17 residues.